The 27 T cell receptor beta chains given below trace back to one sample, sequenced in a study of T cell responses to AZD1222 COVID-19 vaccine. The repertoire was sequenced with immunoSEQ multiplex PCR; TCRdb's copy has only in-frame clones and lacks some. The sample has 200,000 to 250,000 clones, around 94% seen once. The specimen was peripheral blood, collected 28 days after the second dose of the MenACWY control vaccine. The receptors originated from an adult who received the MenACWY meningococcal vaccine as a control.

This clone was observed a single time. The chain recombines TRBV27 with TRBJ2-7; D is perhaps TRBD1 (8 bases). V was shortened by 3 bases and J by 3 bases, with 12 bases between the two germline ends. Germline V gene data show CDR1 as MNHEY and CDR2 as SMNVEV (reference sequence). The CDR3 sequence is 14 residues long. CDR3 nucleotide sequence: TGTGCCAGCAGTTTGACAGGGGACTACTACGAGCAGTACTTC. It encodes CASSLTGDYYEQYF.

Only one count was recorded for this clone. The chain is built from TRBV2 and TRBJ2-1; 12 bases align to TRBD2. This CDR3 has 13 residues. V lost 4 bases, J lost 10 bases, and 2 bases stayed unmatched. Germline V gene sequence: CDR1 SNHLY, CDR2 FYNNEI. In nucleotides, the CDR3 is TGTGCCAGCAGTGGGACTAGCGGGAAAGAGCAGTTCTTC. It translates to CASSGTSGKEQFF.

The rearrangement joins TRBV19 to TRBJ1-1; 8 bases line up with TRBD1. CDR1 is LNHDA, CDR2 SQIVND, per germline (reference sequence). J lost 1 base, V lost 3 bases, and 7 bases had no gene match. The CDR3 is made up of 16 amino acids. Written as DNA, the CDR3 is TGTGCCAGTAGTATCTGGAAACAGGGGGAGAACACTGAAGCTTTCTTT. Protein: CASSIWKQGENTEAFF.

The CDR3 sequence: CAWSSRGNEQYF. In DNA, the CDR3 is TGTGCCTGGAGTTCCAGGGGGAACGAGCAGTACTTC. The rearrangement joins TRBV30 to TRBJ2-7, with 7 bases matching TRBD1. V shed 2 bases, J shed 5 bases, and the junction held 3 bases outside the gene matches. Germline V lookup: CDR1 GTSNPN, CDR2 SVGIG (reference sequence). This CDR3 is 12 amino acids long.

The chain carries TRBV6-2 or TRBV6-3 and TRBJ2-7; TRBD1 agrees at 7 bases. V trimming: 4 bases; J trimming: 5 bases; junction bases outside the gene matches: 5. The CDR3 totals 13 residues. Germline-derived CDR1 and CDR2 are MNHEY and SVGEGT. For the CDR3, the DNA is TGTGCCAGCAGTTCCCGCGACAGGGACGAGCAGTACTTC. This codes for CASSSRDRDEQYF.

The J gene is TRBJ1-3, the V gene TRBV7-2; weak D call: TRBD1 (5 bases). This CDR3 has 15 residues. V was trimmed by 5 bases and J by 0 bases, leaving 11 bases between them. Germline V gene lookup returns CDR1 SGHTA and CDR2 FQGNSA. CDR3 nucleotides: TGTGCCAGCAGCCAGGGACGTAACTCTGGAAACACCATATATTTT. Its protein product is CASSQGRNSGNTIYF.

For this clone: The identical CDR3 is also encoded by other nucleotide sequences in the sample. The chain uses TRBV9 and TRBJ2-7; TRBD1 agrees at 11 bases. The CDR3 spans 14 residues. The germline V gene encodes CDR1 SGDLS and CDR2 YYNGEE. Trimming at V came to 3 bases and at J to 4 bases, leaving 3 bases not matched to a gene. CDR3 sequence reads: CASSAGTGGYEQYF. The CDR3 DNA is TGTGCCAGCAGCGCCGGGACAGGGGGGTACGAGCAGTACTTC.

As DNA, the CDR3 is TGTGCCAGCAGTTCGACAGACCATCTCCAGGTC. Protein product: CASSSTDHLQV. The V gene is TRBV28, the J gene TRBJ2-7; perhaps TRBD1 as D (5 bases). From germline, CDR1 is MDHEN and CDR2 SYDVKM. CDR3 length: 11 residues.

The rearrangement joins TRBV6-6 to TRBJ1-1; weak D call: TRBD1 (5 bases). The CDR3 spans 13 residues. V lost 5 bases to trimming and J lost 6 bases, with 13 bases between them. Germline V gives CDR1 MNHNY, CDR2 SVGAGI (reference sequence). The CDR3 sequence: CASSTTGSSEAFF. The CDR3 region has the DNA TGTGCCAGCAGTACCACAGGATCCTCTGAAGCTTTCTTT.

The chain couples TRBV19 to TRBJ2-4; D is unresolved. The CDR3 loop spans 13 amino acids. Germline assignment: CDR1 LNHDA and CDR2 SQIVND (reference sequence). The CDR3 nucleotides read TGTGCGACTGGGGAACTAGCCAAAAACATTCAGTACTTC. Amino acids: CATGELAKNIQYF.

V gene TRBV21-1 combines with J gene TRBJ2-5; the table's D call of TRBD2 was not tested on the DNA. TRBV21-1 is assigned pseudogene status. The CDR3 is made up of 14 amino acids. CDR3: CASSKDAGWETQYF. The CDR3 region has the DNA TGTGCCAGCAGCAAAGATGCGGGTTGGGAGACCCAGTACTTC.

This clone was counted ten times or more. The rearrangement joins TRBV21-1 to TRBJ2-3; the table's D call of TRBD2 was not tested on the DNA. TRBV21-1 has pseudogene status. CDR3 length: 14 residues. In DNA, the CDR3 is TGTGCCAGCAGCGGGACTAGCGGCACAGATACGCAGTATTTT. This sequence encodes CASSGTSGTDTQYF.

The V and J genes are TRBV28 and TRBJ2-5; TRBD2 aligns across 8 bases. Germline lookup yields CDR1 MDHEN and CDR2 SYDVKM. Germline trimming cut 2 bases from V and 2 bases from J; bases unmatched to any gene: 7. This CDR3 is 16 amino acids long. CDR3 amino acids: CASSLRSGGFQETQYF. CDR3 DNA sequence: TGTGCCAGCAGTTTAAGAAGCGGGGGCTTTCAAGAGACCCAGTACTTC.

Details on this clone: The same CDR3 arises from other DNA sequences in this sample as well. The chain is built from TRBV7-3 and TRBJ2-3; D possibly uses TRBD1 or TRBD2 (5 bases each). With 5 bases removed from V and 1 base from J, the gap between germline ends came to 13 bases. Per germline, CDR1 SGHTA and CDR2 FQGTGA. CDR3 length equals 15 residues. The CDR3 DNA sequence: TGTGCCAGCAGCCTAGCTTCAGGGCGCACAGATACGCAGTATTTT. This codes for CASSLASGRTDTQYF.

The gene calls are TRBV24-1 and TRBJ2-2; a possible D gene is TRBD2 (5 bases). V lost 3 bases to trimming and J lost 5 bases, with 12 bases between them. Germline lookup yields CDR1 KGHDR and CDR2 SFDVKD. The CDR3 is made up of 15 amino acids. The CDR3 DNA reads as TGTGCCACCAGTGATCGCACAAGGAGGACCGGGGAGCTGTTTTTT. Translation: CATSDRTRRTGELFF.

This sequence joins TRBV11-2 and TRBJ2-1; TRBD1 matches at 7 bases. Per germline, CDR1 SGHAT and CDR2 FQNNGV. V gave up 8 bases and J gave up 1 base; unmatched junction bases: 11. The CDR3 has 16 residues. The CDR3 loop reads CASQPGQGVSYNEQFF. CDR3 sequence (DNA): TGTGCCAGCCAACCCGGGCAGGGGGTATCCTACAATGAGCAGTTCTTC.

This rearrangement joins TRBV5-4 to TRBJ2-1, with 12 bases aligning to TRBD2. The junction had 8 bases not matched to a gene; V was cut back by 4 bases and J by 3 bases. Per germline, CDR1 SGHNT and CDR2 YYREEE (reference sequence). CDR3 length: 17 amino acids. CDR3 loop: CASSIRTSGTLYNEQFF. CDR3 DNA: TGTGCCAGCAGCATCCGGACTAGCGGGACCCTCTACAATGAGCAGTTCTTC.

The chain is built from TRBV27 and TRBJ1-2, with TRBD1 matching over 12 bases. Germline CDR1 MNHEY, CDR2 SMNVEV (reference sequence). The CDR3 covers 18 residues. J was trimmed by 4 bases and V by 6 bases; bases with no gene match: 15. In DNA, the CDR3 is TGTGCCAGCAGCCCGACCGGGACAGGGGGCTTGAGGGGCTATGGCTACACCTTC. It codes for CASSPTGTGGLRGYGYTF.

This rearrangement joins TRBV7-2 to TRBJ2-5; TRBD2 matches at 12 bases. There are 17 residues in the CDR3. Germline CDR1 is SGHTA and CDR2 is FQGNSA. V lost 5 bases, J lost 1 base, and 8 bases stayed unmatched. The CDR3 reads CASSGRQTSGGQETQYF. The CDR3 nucleotides are TGTGCCAGCAGCGGACGCCAGACTAGCGGGGGCCAAGAGACCCAGTACTTC.

The chain carries TRBV5-1 and TRBJ1-4; weak D call: TRBD1 (6 bases). The CDR3 runs 13 residues. CDR1 and CDR2 (germline): SGHRS, YFSETQ. V gave up 2 bases and J gave up 8 bases, with 10 bases separating them. The CDR3 DNA follows: TGCGCCAGCAGCTTCGAGGGGGTGGAAAAACTGTTTTTT. Protein product: CASSFEGVEKLFF.

This chain joins TRBV10-3 and TRBJ2-7; tentatively, D is TRBD2 (6 bases). V lost 7 bases to trimming and J lost 3 bases, with 16 bases between them. Germline V lookup: CDR1 ENHRY, CDR2 SYGVKD. This CDR3 has 14 residues. The CDR3: CAITPGPGVYEQYF. CDR3 nucleotide sequence: TGTGCCATCACCCCGGGACCGGGGGTCTACGAGCAGTACTTC.

Written as DNA, the CDR3 is TGTGCCACCGAGACAGGGGGCGCGATAGATCAGCCCCAGCATTTT. It codes for CATETGGAIDQPQHF. This rearrangement joins TRBV19 to TRBJ1-5, with 10 bases fitting TRBD1. Germline trimming cut 10 bases from V and 5 bases from J; bases unmatched to any gene: 11. This CDR3 is 15 amino acids long. CDR1 is LNHDA, CDR2 SQIVND, per germline (reference sequence).

The CDR3 sequence is CASSLAGGHVSEQYF. Written as DNA, the CDR3 is TGTGCCAGCAGCTTGGCGGGGGGCCACGTCTCCGAGCAGTACTTC. The rearrangement uses TRBV5-6 and TRBJ2-7, with D possibly TRBD2 on 7 matching bases. The CDR3 loop spans 15 amino acids. Deletions cut 0 bases from V and 6 bases from J, with 16 bases between. The germline V gene encodes CDR1 SGHDT and CDR2 YYEEEE.

The CDR3: CASSLSPGEGIQYF. CDR3 DNA: TGTGCCAGCAGTTTATCCCCCGGGGAAGGCATTCAGTACTTC. The chain uses TRBV28 and TRBJ2-4, with D possibly matching TRBD2 (5 bases). V was cut by 1 base and J by 9 bases, with 13 bases left in between. From germline, CDR1 is MDHEN and CDR2 SYDVKM. The CDR3 sequence is 14 residues long.

This clone showed up just once. The rearrangement joins TRBV11-2 to TRBJ2-7; the D gene is possibly TRBD2 (7 bases). The CDR3 has 13 amino acids. Trimming shortened V by 5 bases and J by 7 bases, and 15 bases separated the two germline ends. Germline CDR1 SGHAT, CDR2 FQNNGV. CDR3 loop: CASSPRGPWEQYF. The CDR3 DNA reads as TGTGCCAGCAGCCCGCGGGGGCCCTGGGAGCAGTACTTC.

The chain uses TRBV6-2 or TRBV6-3 and TRBJ2-7; 8 positions agree with TRBD2. V trimming: 2 bases; J trimming: 4 bases; junction bases outside the gene matches: 7. From germline, CDR1 is MNHEY and CDR2 SVGEGT. The CDR3 runs 15 residues. In DNA form, the CDR3 reads TGTGCCAGCAGTTACGGTGGTAGCGGGGCTTACGAGCAGTACTTC. Translation: CASSYGGSGAYEQYF.

In DNA form, the CDR3 reads TGCGCCAGCAGCTTGGACAGTCCCTCCGATCAGCCCCAGCATTTT. Amino acids: CASSLDSPSDQPQHF. J is TRBJ1-5 and V is TRBV5-1; unclear D gene. Germline CDR1 is SGHRS and CDR2 is YFSETQ. The CDR3 length is 15 residues. The germline V and J ends were trimmed by 0 bases and 5 bases, with 12 bases remaining between them.